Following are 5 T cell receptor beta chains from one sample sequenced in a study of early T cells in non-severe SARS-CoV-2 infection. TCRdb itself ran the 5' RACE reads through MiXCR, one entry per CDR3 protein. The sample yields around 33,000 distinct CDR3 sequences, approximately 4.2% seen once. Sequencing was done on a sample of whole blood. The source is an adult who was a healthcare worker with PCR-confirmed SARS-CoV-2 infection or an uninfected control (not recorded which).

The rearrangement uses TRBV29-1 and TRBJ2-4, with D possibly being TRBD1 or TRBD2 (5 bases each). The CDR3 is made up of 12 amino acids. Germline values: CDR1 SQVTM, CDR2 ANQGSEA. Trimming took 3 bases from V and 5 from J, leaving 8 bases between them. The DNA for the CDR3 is TGCAGCGTTGATGGGGGTGAAAACATTCAGTACTTC. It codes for CSVDGGENIQYF.

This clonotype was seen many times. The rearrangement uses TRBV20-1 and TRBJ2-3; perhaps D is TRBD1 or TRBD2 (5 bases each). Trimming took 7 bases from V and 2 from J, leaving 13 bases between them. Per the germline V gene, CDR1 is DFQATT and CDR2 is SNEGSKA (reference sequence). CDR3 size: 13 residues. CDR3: CSVIGDLTDTQYF. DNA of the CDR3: TGCAGTGTTATAGGGGACCTCACAGATACGCAGTATTTT.

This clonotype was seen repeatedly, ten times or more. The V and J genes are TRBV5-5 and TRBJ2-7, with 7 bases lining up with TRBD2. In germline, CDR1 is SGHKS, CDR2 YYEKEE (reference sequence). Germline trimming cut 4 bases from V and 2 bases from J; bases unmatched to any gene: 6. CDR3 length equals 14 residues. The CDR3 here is CASSDGLGPYEQYF. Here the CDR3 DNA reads TGTGCCAGCAGCGACGGACTAGGTCCCTACGAGCAGTACTTC.

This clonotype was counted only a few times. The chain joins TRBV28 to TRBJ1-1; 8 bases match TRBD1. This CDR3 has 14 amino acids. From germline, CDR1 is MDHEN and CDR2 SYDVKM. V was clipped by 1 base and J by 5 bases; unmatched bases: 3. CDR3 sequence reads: CASSLSQGVTEAFF. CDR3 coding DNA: TGTGCCAGCAGTTTATCACAGGGGGTTACTGAAGCTTTCTTT.

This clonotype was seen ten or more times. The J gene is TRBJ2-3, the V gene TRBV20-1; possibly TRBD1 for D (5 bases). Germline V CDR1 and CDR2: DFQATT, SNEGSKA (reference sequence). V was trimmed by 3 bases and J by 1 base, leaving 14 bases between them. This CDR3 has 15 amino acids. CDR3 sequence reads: CSASGAGSGTDTQYF. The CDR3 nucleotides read TGCAGTGCTAGTGGGGCAGGGTCGGGCACAGATACGCAGTATTTT.